This TCR beta chain came from a study of T cell repertoires in cytomegalovirus infection. Study in general: Used in the study were CMV epitopes, some recently identified and HLA-C-restricted, others well-studied and HLA-B-restricted.

Deletions cut 4 bases from V and 2 bases from J, with 8 bases between. CDR3 length: 13 amino acids. Germline V CDR1 and CDR2: MGHDK, SYGVNS. As concerns this clonotype: The antigen remains undetermined.

From the reads, TCRdb called clonotypes with MiXCR, one entry per CDR3 protein. The data contain approximately 730,000 distinct CDR3 sequences, roughly 33% of them singletons. Study results and caveats: It was HLA-C-restricted CMV-specific TCR beta clonotypes that dominated the response ex vivo. Cumulated frequencies of public TCR beta families served to identify carriers of CMV plus the relevant HLA.

Sequenced material: cultured PBMCs, taken from culture after CMV antigen stimulation. The TCR sequence derives from a human donor in good health (CMV status not recorded). Some clones in this sample may be carry-over from other donors' samples. The chain uses TRBV25-1 and TRBJ1-2, with D uncertain. Written as DNA, the CDR3 is TGTGCCAGCAGTGGGGGTTTCAACTATGGCTACACCTTC. Translating it yields CASSGGFNYGYTF.